This T cell receptor (beta chain) was identified during a study of blood T cells in healthy people across ages. The study's findings and limits: Diversity of TCR beta per million T cells declined in a roughly linear way with age. Diversity was estimated from one million T cells, and these estimates were considered underestimates.

Notes on this clonotype: The antigen is unknown.

The use of a sample-barcoded 5' primer and a J-beta primer mix characterized a second PCR of about 7 to 12 cycles. All samples yielded 2.5 million or more CDR3-containing paired-end reads. TCRdb reanalysed the 5' RACE reads using MiXCR and keeps one entry per CDR3 protein. This table holds 850,000 or so distinct CDR3 sequences, around 28% found once. Isolated PBMCs totaled at least 6.5 million in each sample. V was shortened by 7 bases and J by 4 bases, with 16 bases between the two germline ends. Germline assignment: CDR1 DFQATT and CDR2 SNEGSKA (reference sequence). The CDR3 runs 13 residues. This clonotype was sampled from a woman of 80 years or more in good health. The V and J genes are TRBV20-1 and TRBJ1-2, with D uncertain. What was sequenced was blood. This chain's CDR3 is CSVRAQEGYGYTF. The CDR3 bases are TGCAGTGTTAGGGCGCAGGAAGGCTATGGCTACACCTTC.